This TCR beta chain emerged from a study of T cell repertoires in cytomegalovirus infection. About the study: Epitope selection comprised recently identified HLA-C-restricted CMV epitopes and well-studied HLA-B-restricted CMV epitopes. Regarding the study as a whole: Carriers of CMV plus the relevant HLA were identified by cumulative public TCR beta family frequency. HLA-C-restricted CMV-specific TCR beta clonotypes were dominant in the ex vivo response.

The CDR3 runs 15 residues. Germline values: CDR1 SGHTA, CDR2 FQGNSA. V lost 3 bases to trimming and J lost 2 bases, with 8 bases between them. This clonotype appeared many times. Its antigen is not known. TCRdb recomputed calls from the reads with MiXCR, one row per CDR3 protein. The sample consists of 680,000 or so distinct CDR3 sequences, about 33% of them appearing once. The chain couples TRBV7-2 to TRBJ2-6; D gene uncertain. This clonotype was sampled from a human donor in good health (CMV status not recorded). Some clones in this sample may be carry-over from other donors' samples. The source material was cultured PBMCs, sampled from culture after CMV antigen stimulation. Here the CDR3 DNA reads TGTGCCAGCAGCTTGCAGACGACTGGGGCCAACGTCCTGACTTTC. It translates to CASSLQTTGANVLTF.